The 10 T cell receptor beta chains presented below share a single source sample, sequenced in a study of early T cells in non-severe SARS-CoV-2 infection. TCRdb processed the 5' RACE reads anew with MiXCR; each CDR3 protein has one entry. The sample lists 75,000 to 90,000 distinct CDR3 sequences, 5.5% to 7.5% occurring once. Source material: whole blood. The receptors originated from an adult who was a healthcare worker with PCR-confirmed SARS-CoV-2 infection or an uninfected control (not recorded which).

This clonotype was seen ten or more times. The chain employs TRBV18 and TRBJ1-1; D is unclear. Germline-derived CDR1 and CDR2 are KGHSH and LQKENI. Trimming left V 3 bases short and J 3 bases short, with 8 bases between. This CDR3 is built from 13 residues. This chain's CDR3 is CASSPNPHTEAFF. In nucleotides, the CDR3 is TGTGCCAGCTCACCGAATCCTCACACTGAAGCTTTCTTT.

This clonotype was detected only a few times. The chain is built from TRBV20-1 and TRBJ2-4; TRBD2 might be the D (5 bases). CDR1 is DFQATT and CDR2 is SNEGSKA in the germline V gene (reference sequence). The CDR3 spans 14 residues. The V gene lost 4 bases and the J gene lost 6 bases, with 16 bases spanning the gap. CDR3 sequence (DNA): TGCAGTGCTAAAAAGTCATCGGCGGGAAACATTCAGTACTTC. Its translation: CSAKKSSAGNIQYF.

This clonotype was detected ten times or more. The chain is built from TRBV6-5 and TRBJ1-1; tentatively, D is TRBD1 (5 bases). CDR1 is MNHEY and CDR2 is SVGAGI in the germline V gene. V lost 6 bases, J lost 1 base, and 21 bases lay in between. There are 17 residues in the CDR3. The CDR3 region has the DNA TGTGCCAGCAGCCCTCGGGGTGTCAGGGTAGAGAACACTGAAGCTTTCTTT. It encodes CASSPRGVRVENTEAFF.

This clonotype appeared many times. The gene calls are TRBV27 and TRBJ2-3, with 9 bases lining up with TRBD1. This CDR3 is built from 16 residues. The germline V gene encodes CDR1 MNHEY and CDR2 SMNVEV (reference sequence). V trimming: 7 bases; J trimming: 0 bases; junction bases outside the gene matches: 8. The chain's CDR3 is CASISAGTGSTDTQYF. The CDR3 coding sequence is TGTGCCAGCATCTCAGCCGGGACAGGGAGCACAGATACGCAGTATTTT.

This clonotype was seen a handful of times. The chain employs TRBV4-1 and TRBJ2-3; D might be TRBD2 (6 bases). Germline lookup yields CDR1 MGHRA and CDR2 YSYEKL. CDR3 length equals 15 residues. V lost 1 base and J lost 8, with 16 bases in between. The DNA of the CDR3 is TGCGCCAGCAGCCAAGTTACCGGGGGATTACCTACGCAGTATTTT. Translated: CASSQVTGGLPTQYF.

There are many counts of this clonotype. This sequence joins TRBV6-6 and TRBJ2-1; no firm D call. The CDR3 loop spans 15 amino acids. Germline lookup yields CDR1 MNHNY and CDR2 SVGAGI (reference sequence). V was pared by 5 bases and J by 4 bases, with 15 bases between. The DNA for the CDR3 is TGTGCCAGCAGTGAGACCGGGTCCAAGTACAATGAGCAGTTCTTC. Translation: CASSETGSKYNEQFF.

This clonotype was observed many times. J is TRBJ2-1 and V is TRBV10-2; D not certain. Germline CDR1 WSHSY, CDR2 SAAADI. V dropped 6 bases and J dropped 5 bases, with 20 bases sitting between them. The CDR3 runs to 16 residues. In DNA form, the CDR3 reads TGCGCCAGCAGGGCTATAGACCTTGCCACGGACAATGAGCAGTTCTTC. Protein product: CASRAIDLATDNEQFF.

The CDR3 DNA sequence: TGTGCCAGCTCACCACTTGGGGGAGAGACCCAGTACTTC. Encoded protein: CASSPLGGETQYF. The J gene is TRBJ2-5, the V gene TRBV18; either TRBD1 or TRBD2 may supply D (5 bases each). Between the trimmed V and J ends, which lost 1 base and 4 bases, there was a span of 7 bases. The CDR3 has 13 amino acids. Germline V gene sequence: CDR1 KGHSH, CDR2 LQKENI.

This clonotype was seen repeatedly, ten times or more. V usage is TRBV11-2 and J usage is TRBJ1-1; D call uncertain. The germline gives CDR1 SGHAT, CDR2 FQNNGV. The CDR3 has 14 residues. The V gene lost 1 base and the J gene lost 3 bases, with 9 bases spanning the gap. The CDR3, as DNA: TGTGCCAGCAGCTTAGCAGGAAGCCACACTGAAGCTTTCTTT. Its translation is CASSLAGSHTEAFF.

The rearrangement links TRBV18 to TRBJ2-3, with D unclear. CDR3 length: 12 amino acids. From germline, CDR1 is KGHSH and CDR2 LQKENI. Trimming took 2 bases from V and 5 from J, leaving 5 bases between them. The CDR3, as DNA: TGTGCCAGCTCACCAGAGCTAGATACGCAGTATTTT. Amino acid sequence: CASSPELDTQYF.